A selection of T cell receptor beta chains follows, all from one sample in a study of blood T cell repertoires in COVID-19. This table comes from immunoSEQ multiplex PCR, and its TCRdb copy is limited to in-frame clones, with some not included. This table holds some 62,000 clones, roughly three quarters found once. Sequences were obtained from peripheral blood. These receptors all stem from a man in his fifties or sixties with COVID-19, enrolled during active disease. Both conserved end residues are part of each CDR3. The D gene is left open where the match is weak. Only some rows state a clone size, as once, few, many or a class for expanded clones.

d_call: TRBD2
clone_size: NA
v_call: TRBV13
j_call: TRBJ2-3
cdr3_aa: CASSLDASGTDTQYF
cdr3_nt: TGTGCCAGCAGCTTAGATGCTAGCGGGACAGATACGCAGTATTTT

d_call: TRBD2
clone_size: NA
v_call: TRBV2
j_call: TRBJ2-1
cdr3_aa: CATGAAGDKQFF
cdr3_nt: TGTGCCACCGGGGCCGCGGGAGATAAGCAGTTCTTC

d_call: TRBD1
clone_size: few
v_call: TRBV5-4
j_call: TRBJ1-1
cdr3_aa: CASSGGQTNTEAFF
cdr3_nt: TGTGCCAGCAGCGGGGGACAGACGAACACTGAAGCTTTCTTT

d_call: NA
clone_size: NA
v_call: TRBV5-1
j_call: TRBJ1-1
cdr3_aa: CASSLAGDVGTEAFF
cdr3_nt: TGCGCCAGCAGCTTGGCGGGGGATGTGGGAACTGAAGCTTTCTTT

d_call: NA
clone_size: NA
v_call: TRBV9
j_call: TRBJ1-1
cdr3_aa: CASSASGNTEAFF
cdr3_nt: TGTGCCAGCAGCGCCTCCGGGAACACTGAAGCTTTCTTT

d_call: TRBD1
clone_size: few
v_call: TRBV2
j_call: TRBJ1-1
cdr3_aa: CASRTGMNTEAFF
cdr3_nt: TGTGCCAGCAGGACAGGGATGAACACTGAAGCTTTCTTT

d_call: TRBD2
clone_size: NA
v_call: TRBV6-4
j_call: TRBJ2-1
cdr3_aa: CASSERAGVVNEQFF
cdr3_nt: TGTGCCAGCAGTGAGCGAGCGGGAGTAGTCAATGAGCAGTTCTTC

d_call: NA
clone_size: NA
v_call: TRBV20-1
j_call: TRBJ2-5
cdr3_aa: CSASNRLERETQYF
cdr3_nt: TGCAGTGCTAGTAACAGACTAGAGCGGGAGACCCAGTACTTC

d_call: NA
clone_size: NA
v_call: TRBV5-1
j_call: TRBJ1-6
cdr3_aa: CASSLVPDINSPLHF
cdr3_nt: TGCGCCAGCAGCTTGGTACCGGACATCAATTCACCCCTCCACTTT

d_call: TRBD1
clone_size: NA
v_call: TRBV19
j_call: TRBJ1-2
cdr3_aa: CASNTGQGDGYTF
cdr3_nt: TGTGCCAGTAATACGGGACAGGGTGATGGCTACACCTTC

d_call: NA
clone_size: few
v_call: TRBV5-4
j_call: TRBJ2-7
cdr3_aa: CASSGSDRRTGEQYF
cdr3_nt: TGTGCCAGCAGCGGATCCGACAGGAGGACTGGAGAGCAGTACTTC

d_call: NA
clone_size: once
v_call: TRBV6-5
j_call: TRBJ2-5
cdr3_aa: CASTKWGAGRETQYF
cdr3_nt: TGTGCCAGCACTAAATGGGGGGCCGGGAGGGAGACCCAGTACTTC

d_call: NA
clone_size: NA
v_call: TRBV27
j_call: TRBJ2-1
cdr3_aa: CASAGRRGTPSGNEQFF
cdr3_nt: TGTGCCAGCGCTGGGAGAAGAGGGACACCGTCCGGCAATGAGCAGTTCTTC

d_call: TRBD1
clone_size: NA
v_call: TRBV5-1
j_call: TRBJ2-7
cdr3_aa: CASSLDRVGEQYF
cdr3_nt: TGCGCCAGCAGCCTGGACAGGGTGGGCGAGCAGTACTTC

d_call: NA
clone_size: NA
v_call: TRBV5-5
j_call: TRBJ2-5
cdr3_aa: CASSPGQRETQYF
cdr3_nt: TGTGCCAGCAGCCCTGGACAGAGGGAGACCCAGTACTTC

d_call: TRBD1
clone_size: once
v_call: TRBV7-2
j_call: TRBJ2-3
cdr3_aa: CASSLMTGGIGTQYF
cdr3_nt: TGTGCCAGCAGCTTAATGACAGGGGGGATAGGTACGCAGTATTTT

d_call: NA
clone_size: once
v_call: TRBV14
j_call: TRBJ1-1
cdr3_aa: CASSQGVGDKAFF
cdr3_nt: TGTGCCAGCAGCCAAGGGGTAGGGGACAAAGCTTTCTTT

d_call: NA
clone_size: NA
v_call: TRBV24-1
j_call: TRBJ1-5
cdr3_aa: CATSEESNQPQHF
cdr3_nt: TGTGCCACCAGTGAGGAGAGCAATCAGCCCCAGCATTTT

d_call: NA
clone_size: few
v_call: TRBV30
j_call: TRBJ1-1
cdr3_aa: CAWSVLGEAFF
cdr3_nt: TGTGCCTGGAGTGTACTCGGTGAAGCTTTCTTT

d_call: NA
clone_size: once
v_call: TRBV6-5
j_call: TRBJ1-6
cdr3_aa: CASSYSRDTHNSPLHF
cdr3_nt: TGTGCCAGCAGTTACTCCCGGGACACCCATAATTCACCCCTCCACTTT

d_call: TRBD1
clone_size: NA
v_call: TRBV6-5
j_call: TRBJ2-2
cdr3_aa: CASSMTGANTGELFF
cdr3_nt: TGTGCCAGCAGTATGACAGGGGCGAACACCGGGGAGCTGTTTTTT

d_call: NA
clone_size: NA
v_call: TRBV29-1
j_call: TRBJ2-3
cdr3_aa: CSVVGWSTDTQYF
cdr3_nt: TGCAGCGTTGTGGGCTGGAGCACAGATACGCAGTATTTT

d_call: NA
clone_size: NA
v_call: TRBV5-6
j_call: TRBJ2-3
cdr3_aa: CASSSRVGARTDTQYF
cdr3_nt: TGTGCCAGCAGTTCGCGTGTGGGGGCACGCACAGATACGCAGTATTTT

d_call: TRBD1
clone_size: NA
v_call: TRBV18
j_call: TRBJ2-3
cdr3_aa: CASSLQGANTDTQYF
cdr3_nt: TGTGCCAGCTCGCTACAGGGGGCGAACACAGATACGCAGTATTTT

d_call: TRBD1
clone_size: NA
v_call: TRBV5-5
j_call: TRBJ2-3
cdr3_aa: CASSLLPTGYGETSTDTQYF
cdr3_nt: TGTGCCAGCAGCCTACTCCCGACAGGGTACGGAGAGACTAGCACAGATACGCAGTATTTT

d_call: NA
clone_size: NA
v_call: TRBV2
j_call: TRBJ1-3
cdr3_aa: CASSGIGVSSGNTIYF
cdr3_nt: TGTGCCAGCAGTGGTATCGGGGTATCCTCTGGAAACACCATATATTTT

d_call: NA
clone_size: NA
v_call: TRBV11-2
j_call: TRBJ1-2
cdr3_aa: CASSLGQYGYTF
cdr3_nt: TGTGCCAGCAGCTTAGGGCAATATGGCTACACCTTC

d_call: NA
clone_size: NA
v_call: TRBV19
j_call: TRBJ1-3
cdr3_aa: CASGHNLSGNTIYF
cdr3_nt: TGTGCCAGCGGACACAACCTCTCTGGAAACACCATATATTTT

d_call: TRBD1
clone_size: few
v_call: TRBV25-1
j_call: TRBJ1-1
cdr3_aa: CASKSGGRQNTEAFF
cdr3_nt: TGTGCCAGCAAATCAGGGGGACGGCAGAACACTGAAGCTTTCTTT

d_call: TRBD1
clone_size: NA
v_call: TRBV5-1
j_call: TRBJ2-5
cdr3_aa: CASSSRDRGQETQYF
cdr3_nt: TGCGCCAGCAGCTCGCGGGACAGGGGGCAAGAGACCCAGTACTTC

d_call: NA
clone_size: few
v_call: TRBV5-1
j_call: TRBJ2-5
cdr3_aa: CASSLQGEETQYF
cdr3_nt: TGCGCCAGCAGCTTACAGGGAGAAGAGACCCAGTACTTC

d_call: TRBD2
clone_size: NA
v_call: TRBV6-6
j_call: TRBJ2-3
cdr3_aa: CASSQRGSQYF
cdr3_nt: TGTGCCAGCAGCCAGCGGGGGTCGCAGTATTTT

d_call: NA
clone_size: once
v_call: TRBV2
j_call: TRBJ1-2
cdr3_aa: CASSERVRGYTF
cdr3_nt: TGTGCCAGCAGTGAAAGAGTCCGTGGCTACACCTTC

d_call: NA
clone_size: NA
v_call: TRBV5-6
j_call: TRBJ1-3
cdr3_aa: CASSHYSSGNTIYF
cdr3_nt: TGTGCCAGCAGCCATTATAGCTCTGGAAACACCATATATTTT

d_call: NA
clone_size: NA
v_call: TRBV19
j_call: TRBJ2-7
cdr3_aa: CASSIATSIDRDYEQYF
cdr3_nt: TGTGCCAGTAGTATAGCAACCTCTATCGACAGAGACTACGAGCAGTACTTC

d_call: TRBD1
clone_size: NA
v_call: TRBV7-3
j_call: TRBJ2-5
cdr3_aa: CASSLGTGVETQYF
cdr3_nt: TGTGCCAGCAGTCTCGGGACAGGGGTAGAGACCCAGTACTTC

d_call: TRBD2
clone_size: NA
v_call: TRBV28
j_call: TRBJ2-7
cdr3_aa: CASSLFPYGGGNYEQYF
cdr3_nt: TGTGCCAGCAGTTTATTCCCCTACGGCGGGGGAAACTACGAGCAGTACTTC

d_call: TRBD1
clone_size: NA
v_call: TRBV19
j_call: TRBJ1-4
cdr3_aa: CASSPGTGGEKLFF
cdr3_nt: TGTGCCAGTAGTCCCGGGACAGGTGGGGAAAAACTGTTTTTT

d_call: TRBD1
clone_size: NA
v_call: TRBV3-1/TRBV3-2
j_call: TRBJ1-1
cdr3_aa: CASSRQGGTEAFF
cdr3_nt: TGTGCCAGCAGCCGCCAGGGGGGCACTGAAGCTTTCTTT

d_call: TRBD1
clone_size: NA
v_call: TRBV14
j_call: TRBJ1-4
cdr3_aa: CASSLRPGQETTNEKLFF
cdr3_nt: TGTGCCAGCAGCCTAAGACCGGGACAGGAAACAACTAATGAAAAACTGTTTTTT

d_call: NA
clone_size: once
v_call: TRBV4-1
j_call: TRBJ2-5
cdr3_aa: CASSRDSQETQYF
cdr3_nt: TGCGCCAGCAGTCGGGATTCCCAAGAGACCCAGTACTTC

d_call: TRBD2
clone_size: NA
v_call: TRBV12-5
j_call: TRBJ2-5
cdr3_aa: CASGLVRGGLEETQYF
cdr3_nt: TGTGCTAGTGGTTTGGTACGCGGGGGGCTTGAGGAGACCCAGTACTTC

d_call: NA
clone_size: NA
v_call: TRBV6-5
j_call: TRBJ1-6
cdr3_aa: CASVAVNNSPLHF
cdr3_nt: TGTGCCAGCGTGGCGGTGAATAATTCACCCCTCCACTTT

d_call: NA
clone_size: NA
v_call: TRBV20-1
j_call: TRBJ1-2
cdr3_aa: CSANRREGYTF
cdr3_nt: TGCAGTGCTAATAGGAGGGAGGGCTACACCTTC

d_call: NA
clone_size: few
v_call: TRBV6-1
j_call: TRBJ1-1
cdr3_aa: CASSERYTEAFF
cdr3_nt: TGTGCCAGCAGTGAACGGTACACTGAAGCTTTCTTT

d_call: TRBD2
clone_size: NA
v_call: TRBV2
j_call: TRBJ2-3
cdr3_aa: CASSRLAGGRDTQYF
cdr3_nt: TGTGCCAGCAGTAGACTAGCGGGGGGGCGGGATACGCAGTATTTT

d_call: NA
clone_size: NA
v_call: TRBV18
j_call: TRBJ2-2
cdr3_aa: CASSLQGTGELFF
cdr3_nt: TGTGCCAGCTCACTGCAGGGCACCGGGGAGCTGTTTTTT

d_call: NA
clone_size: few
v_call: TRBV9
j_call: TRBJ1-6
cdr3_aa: CASSLGQGMFNSPLHF
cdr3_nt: TGTGCCAGCAGCTTGGGGCAAGGGATGTTTAATTCACCCCTCCACTTT

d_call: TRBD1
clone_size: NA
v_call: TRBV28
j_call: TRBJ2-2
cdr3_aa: CASSSTGAKLFF
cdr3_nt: TGTGCCAGCAGTTCTACAGGGGCGAAGCTGTTTTTT

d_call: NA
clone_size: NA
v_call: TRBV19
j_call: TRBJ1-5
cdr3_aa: CASSIDARAGFYSNQPQHF
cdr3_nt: TGTGCCAGTAGTATAGATGCTCGAGCCGGGTTTTATAGCAATCAGCCCCAGCATTTT

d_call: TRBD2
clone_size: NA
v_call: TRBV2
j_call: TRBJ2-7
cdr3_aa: CASSLAAIHEQYF
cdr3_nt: TGTGCCAGCAGCCTAGCGGCTATCCACGAGCAGTACTTC

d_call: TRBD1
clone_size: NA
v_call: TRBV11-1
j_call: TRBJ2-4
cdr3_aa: CASSLRQGSANIQYF
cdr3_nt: TGTGCCAGCAGCCTACGACAGGGTTCGGCGAACATTCAGTACTTC

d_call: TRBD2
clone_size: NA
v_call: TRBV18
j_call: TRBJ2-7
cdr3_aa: CASSPWTSGSYEQYF
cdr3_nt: TGTGCCAGCTCACCCTGGACTAGCGGCTCCTACGAGCAGTACTTC

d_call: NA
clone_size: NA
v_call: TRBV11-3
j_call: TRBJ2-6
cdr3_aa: CASSLAGTPSSGANVLTF
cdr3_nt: TGTGCCAGCAGCTTGGCCGGGACTCCATCCTCTGGGGCCAACGTCCTGACTTTC

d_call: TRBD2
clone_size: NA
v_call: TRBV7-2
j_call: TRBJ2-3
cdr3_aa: CASSQNSGGLFGTQYF
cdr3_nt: TGTGCCAGCAGCCAGAATAGCGGGGGGTTGTTCGGTACGCAGTATTTT

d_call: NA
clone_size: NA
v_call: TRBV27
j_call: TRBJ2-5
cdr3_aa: CASSPSQVSQETQYF
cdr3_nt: TGTGCCAGCAGCCCCTCCCAGGTTTCTCAAGAGACCCAGTACTTC

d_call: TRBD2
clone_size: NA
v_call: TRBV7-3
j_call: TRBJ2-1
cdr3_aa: CASSTTSGGNEQFF
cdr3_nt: TGTGCCAGCAGCACAACTAGCGGGGGGAATGAGCAGTTCTTC